The entry that follows covers one TCR beta chain sequence. Time point denoted: postoperative day 105 after intestinal transplantation (dayNNNN = postoperative day). This entry comes from a study of graft-versus-host responses after intestinal transplantation. TCRdb keeps only in-frame clones here, not all; method: immunoSEQ multiplex PCR. The sample comprises 500 or so clones, over 90% of which are singletons, and under 6% rests with the top ten. From germline, CDR1 is LNHDA and CDR2 SQIVND (reference sequence). The CDR3 contains 14 residues. Trimming stripped 4 bases from V and 5 bases from J, with 14 bases between.

Specimen: bone marrow, collected 105 days after intestinal transplantation. The genes are TRBV19 and TRBJ2-5; a weak D match, TRBD2 (5 bases). This TCR was sampled from a human patient who received an intestinal transplant, so some T cells may come from the graft donor. Here the CDR3 DNA reads TGTGCCAGTAGTAGTGGACGAGGGCGGGAGACCCAGTACTTC. It encodes CASSSGRGRETQYF. Full variable domain (outside the CDR3, taken from reference TRBV19 and TRBJ2-5): DGGITQSPKYLFRKEGQNVTLSCEQNLNHDAMYWYRQDPGQGLRLIYYSQIVNDFQKGDIAEGYSVSREKKESFPLTVTSAQKNPTAFYLCASSSGRGRETQYFGPGTRLLVL.